This T cell receptor beta chain was recovered during a study of T-cell memory formation after mild COVID-19. Looking at the study overall: TCR clusters mostly belonged to single donors.

Overall study results and limits: Pre-infection memory carried some responding clones, suggesting that cross-reactive memory joined.

Using constant-segment primers, 5'RACE produced TCR alpha and TCR beta cDNA libraries carrying sample barcodes and UMIs. TCRdb re-derived calls from the 5' RACE reads in MiXCR, one entry per CDR3 protein. The sample lists 500,000 to 600,000 distinct CDR3 sequences, roughly 17% occurring once. The CDR3 spans 16 residues. The trim removed 4 bases at V and 3 bases at J, leaving 11 bases unmatched. CDR1 and CDR2 (germline): SGHRS, YFSETQ. Notes on this clonotype: The antigen is undetermined.

V and J are TRBV5-1 and TRBJ2-7; 9 nucleotides agree with TRBD1. This sequence originates from an adult woman who had mild COVID-19 (a few samples of this study predate the infection). Cell type and time point are not known. Sequenced sample: PBMCs or a T cell subset sorted from them (not recorded which). The CDR3 reads CASSPAGGQGLYEQYF. For the CDR3, the DNA is TGCGCCAGCAGCCCGGCCGGGGGACAGGGTCTCTACGAGCAGTACTTC.